Below, 24 T cell receptor beta chains from the same sample are listed, as sequenced in a study of T cell responses to AZD1222 COVID-19 vaccine. Repertoires were generated with immunoSEQ multiplex PCR, while TCRdb's copy carries only in-frame clones and drops some. The profile shows 100,000 to 130,000 clones, roughly 87% of them singletons. This specimen consisted of peripheral blood, obtained on day 0 of MenACWY control vaccination. The receptors shown here come from an adult in good health.

The V call is TRBV2, the J call TRBJ2-7, with 12 bases fitting TRBD2. There are 16 residues in the CDR3. The J segment lost 4 bases and the V segment lost 2 bases, leaving 6 bases of the junction unmatched. Per the germline V gene, CDR1 is SNHLY and CDR2 is FYNNEI. CDR3 DNA: TGTGCCAGCAGTGAATCCCTAGCGGGGGGGCAGTACGAGCAGTACTTC. The encoded protein is CASSESLAGGQYEQYF.

This clone was counted once. The chain joins TRBV19 to TRBJ2-1, with 7 nucleotides matching TRBD1. V was clipped by 7 bases and J by 0 bases; unmatched bases: 9. Germline V lookup: CDR1 LNHDA, CDR2 SQIVND (reference sequence). There are 16 residues in the CDR3. The DNA for the CDR3 is TGTGCCAGTACTCAGAGGGGGCGGAGCTCCTACAATGAGCAGTTCTTC. Its protein is CASTQRGRSSYNEQFF.

This rearrangement joins TRBV5-1 to TRBJ1-3; D is unclear. In germline, CDR1 is SGHRS, CDR2 YFSETQ. V lost 0 bases, J lost 1 base, and 5 bases lay in between. The CDR3 consists of 14 residues. In nucleotides, the CDR3 is TGCGCCAGCAGCTTGGGGGGATCTGGAAACACCATATATTTT. Translation gives CASSLGGSGNTIYF.

The V and J genes are TRBV6-5 and TRBJ1-5, with a weak D call TRBD1 (5 bases). This CDR3 comprises 13 residues. V lost 7 bases and J lost 6, with 13 bases in between. Germline V gene lookup returns CDR1 MNHEY and CDR2 SVGAGI. The chain's CDR3 is CASTGGWAQPQHF. CDR3 nucleotide sequence: TGTGCCAGCACCGGGGGGTGGGCTCAGCCCCAGCATTTT.

The chain's CDR3 is CASSVARNSPLHF. The CDR3 DNA sequence: TGTGCCAGCAGTGTCGCACGTAATTCACCCCTCCACTTT. V usage is TRBV12-3 or TRBV12-4 and J usage is TRBJ1-6; D gene unclear. This CDR3 region has 13 residues. Trimming took off 5 bases at V and 6 bases at J, with 8 bases between the two ends.

The V gene is TRBV18, the J gene TRBJ1-2; no clear D. CDR3 length equals 15 residues. The V end lost 1 base, the J end lost 3 bases, and 12 bases lay between the germline ends. Germline CDR1 KGHSH, CDR2 LQKENI. In nucleotides, the CDR3 is TGTGCCAGCTCACCACAGAGGGAGGGATACTATGGCTACACCTTC. Encoded protein: CASSPQREGYYGYTF.

With regard to this clone: Compared with germline, one end of the junction differs, possibly owing to a read error. The genes are TRBV7-2 and TRBJ1-2, with 7 bases lining up with TRBD1. The length of the CDR3 is 15 residues. The germline V gene encodes CDR1 SGHTA and CDR2 FQGNSA. This chain's CDR3 is CASSLGGTAAYGYTF. The CDR3 DNA reads TGTGCCAGCAGTTTAGGGGGGACAGCTGCCTATGGCTACACCTTC.

This chain connects TRBV6-2 or TRBV6-3 to TRBJ1-3, with D unresolved. CDR3 length: 15 residues. Germline assignment: CDR1 MNHEY and CDR2 SVGEGT. With 2 bases removed from V and 7 bases from J, the gap between germline ends came to 15 bases. CDR3 coding DNA: TGTGCCAGCAGTTACCCCGGATCGGTGGTGAACACCATATATTTT. This gives the protein CASSYPGSVVNTIYF.

V and J are TRBV30 and TRBJ2-5, with a tentative D call TRBD2 (6 bases). Germline CDR1 GTSNPN, CDR2 SVGIG (reference sequence). The CDR3 runs 14 residues. Trimming took 3 bases from V and 2 from J, leaving 13 bases between them. DNA of the CDR3: TGTGCCTGGAGCGTAGGAGGACTACAAGAGACCCAGTACTTC. Encoded protein: CAWSVGGLQETQYF.

About this clone itself: In the same sample, other DNA sequences code for this CDR3. CDR3 DNA sequence: TGTGCCAGCAGTTTGCGCCTCTATGGCTACACCTTC. This codes for CASSLRLYGYTF. The chain carries TRBV28 and TRBJ1-2; D is unresolved. The ends were cut back, 3 bases at V and 4 bases at J, with 6 bases in the middle. This CDR3 contains 12 residues. CDR1 and CDR2 (germline): MDHEN, SYDVKM.

This sequence joins TRBV7-9 and TRBJ1-1, with D maybe TRBD1 (6 bases). From germline, CDR1 is SEHNR and CDR2 FQNEAQ (reference sequence). The CDR3 contains 15 residues. V shed 5 bases and J shed 1 base, with 14 bases lying between them. CDR3 protein: CASSTGLSRNTEAFF. The DNA for the CDR3 is TGTGCCAGCAGCACAGGGTTATCGAGGAACACTGAAGCTTTCTTT.

This chain links TRBV6-5 with TRBJ1-2; D possibly corresponds to TRBD1 (6 bases). The CDR3 is 14 amino acids. Germline CDR1 and CDR2: MNHEY and SVGAGI. With 0 bases removed from V and 8 bases from J, the gap between germline ends came to 13 bases. CDR3 sequence: CASSYSLGTLGYTF. CDR3 DNA sequence: TGTGCCAGCAGTTACTCGCTAGGGACACTCGGCTACACCTTC.

In its sample, this clone was seen once. J is TRBJ1-2 and V is TRBV6-2 or TRBV6-3, with TRBD1 identical over 11 bases. The V gene's germline CDR1 is MNHEY and CDR2 SVGEGT. This CDR3 spans 15 amino acids. Trimming removed 1 base from V and 2 bases from J; junction bases left unmatched: 0. CDR3 residues: CASSYWTGGNYGYTF. DNA for the CDR3: TGTGCCAGCAGTTACTGGACAGGGGGCAACTATGGCTACACCTTC.

The chain uses TRBV18 and TRBJ2-1; 8 positions agree with TRBD2. CDR1 is KGHSH, CDR2 LQKENI, per germline. The ends lost 3 bases at V and 7 bases at J; junction bases unmatched: 14. The CDR3 spans 17 residues. The CDR3 bases are TGTGCCAGCTCACCGACCGGCGGGGGGATGTTCGATAATGAGCAGTTCTTC. Translated: CASSPTGGGMFDNEQFF.

This clone appeared once. J is TRBJ1-6 and V is TRBV4-1; D may be TRBD1 (6 bases). This CDR3 region has 18 residues. Germline V gene data show CDR1 as MGHRA and CDR2 as YSYEKL. The V end was cut by 6 bases, the J end by 9 bases, with 27 bases between. The CDR3 reads CASSPTVGTGGVGSPLHF. CDR3 nucleotide sequence: TGCGCCAGCAGTCCCACGGTGGGTACGGGGGGCGTAGGTTCACCCCTCCACTTT.

The chain has TRBV6-5 and TRBJ1-6; D unresolved. CDR1 and CDR2 from the germline V gene are MNHEY and SVGAGI. The CDR3 has 14 amino acids. V was pared by 6 bases and J by 7 bases, with 13 bases between. The DNA of the CDR3 is TGTGCCAGCAGGTTGAGGGATAGGAATTCACCCCTCCACTTT. Encoded protein: CASRLRDRNSPLHF.

The DNA for the CDR3 is TGTGCCAGCAGCTTAACCGGGGGCACTGAAGCTTTCTTT. Amino acid sequence: CASSLTGGTEAFF. The rearrangement uses TRBV7-9 and TRBJ1-1; possibly TRBD1 for D (5 bases). Trimming removed 2 bases at V and 4 bases at J, with 8 bases between. The CDR3 covers 13 residues. Germline CDR1 reads SEHNR; CDR2 reads FQNEAQ (reference sequence).

The rearrangement links TRBV3-1 (or the pseudogene TRBV3-2) to TRBJ1-2; 8 nucleotides align to TRBD1. The germline V gene encodes CDR1 LGHDT and CDR2 YNNKEL (reference sequence). The trim removed 4 bases at V and 8 bases at J, leaving 3 bases unmatched. This CDR3 contains 12 residues. The CDR3 reads CASSLGTGGYTF. In DNA, the CDR3 is TGTGCCAGCAGCCTCGGGACAGGAGGCTACACCTTC.

This chain joins TRBV25-1 and TRBJ1-1; possible D gene TRBD1, 5 bases. Germline V lookup: CDR1 MGHDK, CDR2 SYGVNS. CDR3 size: 13 residues. V lost 4 bases and J lost 8, with 14 bases in between. CDR3 sequence: CASSGQGEREAFF. CDR3 nucleotides: TGTGCCAGCAGTGGGCAGGGAGAAAGGGAAGCTTTCTTT.

This sequence joins TRBV19 and TRBJ1-6; D gene unclear. Per the germline V gene, CDR1 is LNHDA and CDR2 is SQIVND (reference sequence). The CDR3 is 14 residues long. Trimming removed 3 bases at V and 11 bases at J, with 14 bases between. CDR3 DNA: TGTGCCAGTAGTATCACACTGACGGTGCCACCCCTCCACTTT. It specifies CASSITLTVPPLHF.

V and J are TRBV5-6 and TRBJ1-1; tentatively, D is TRBD1 (5 bases). The V gene's germline CDR1 is SGHDT and CDR2 YYEEEE. The CDR3 has 16 residues. With 4 bases removed from V and 4 bases from J, the gap between germline ends came to 20 bases. CDR3 sequence: CASSMISWGVGTEAFF. CDR3 nucleotide sequence: TGTGCCAGCAGCATGATCTCCTGGGGGGTTGGCACTGAAGCTTTCTTT. The full variable domain, with the rest looked up from reference TRBV5-6 and TRBJ1-1, is DAGVTQSPTHLIKTRGQQVTLRCSPKSGHDTVSWYQQALGQGPQFIFQYYEEEERQRGNFPDRFSGHQFPNYSSELNVNALLLGDSALYLCASSMISWGVGTEAFFGQGTRLTVV.

This chain links TRBV2 with TRBJ1-1; tentative D call: TRBD1 (6 bases). V dropped 7 bases and J dropped 5 bases, with 17 bases sitting between them. CDR3 size: 14 residues. CDR1 SNHLY and CDR2 FYNNEI come from the germline V gene. The CDR3, as DNA: TGTGCCAGCAACTTACAGGGCGGAGGGACTGAAGCTTTCTTT. Its translation is CASNLQGGGTEAFF.

The rearrangement uses TRBV5-4 and TRBJ1-2; tentative D call: TRBD1 (5 bases). The germline V gene encodes CDR1 SGHNT and CDR2 YYREEE (reference sequence). CDR3 length equals 13 residues. With 2 bases removed from V and 8 bases from J, the gap between germline ends came to 13 bases. In DNA, the CDR3 is TGTGCCAGCAGCTTTTCTTATGGGGGAGGCTACACCTTC. Residues: CASSFSYGGGYTF.

The genes are TRBV11-2 and TRBJ1-1, with D maybe TRBD1 (6 bases). CDR1 SGHAT and CDR2 FQNNGV come from the germline V gene. Trimming took 3 bases from V and 3 from J, leaving 8 bases between them. The length of the CDR3 is 13 residues. The CDR3 DNA reads TGTGCCAGCAGCTTTAAGGGGGACACTGAAGCTTTCTTT. Amino acids: CASSFKGDTEAFF.